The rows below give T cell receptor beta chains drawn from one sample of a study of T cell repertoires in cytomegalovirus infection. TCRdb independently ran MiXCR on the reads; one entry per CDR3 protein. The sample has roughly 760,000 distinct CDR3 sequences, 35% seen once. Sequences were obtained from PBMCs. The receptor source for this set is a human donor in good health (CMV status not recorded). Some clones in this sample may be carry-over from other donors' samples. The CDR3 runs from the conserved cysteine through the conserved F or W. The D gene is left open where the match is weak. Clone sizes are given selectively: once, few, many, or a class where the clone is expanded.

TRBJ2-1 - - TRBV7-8 TGTGCCAGCAGCTTAGTAAGGTATGAGCAGTTCTTC CASSLVRYEQFF
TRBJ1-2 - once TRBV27 TGTGCCAGCGGGCCTTTAGCTAACTATGGCTTCACATTC CASGPLANYGFTF
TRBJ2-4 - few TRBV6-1 TGTGCCAGCAGTGAAGCAAGGGGGAGCATTCAGTACTTC CASSEARGSIQYF
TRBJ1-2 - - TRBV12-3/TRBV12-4 TGTGCCAGCAGCCCAGGCGGTTGGGGAAATGGCTACACCTTC CASSPGGWGNGYTF
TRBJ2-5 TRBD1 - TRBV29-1 TGCAGCGCACTCGGGACAGGAGAGACCCAGTACTTC CSALGTGETQYF
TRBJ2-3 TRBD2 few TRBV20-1 TGCAGTGCTAGGTGGCTAGCGGGACCCTCTAGCACAGATACGCAGTATTTT CSARWLAGPSSTDTQYF
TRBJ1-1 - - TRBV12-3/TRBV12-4 TGTGCCAGCAGTAAAAGGGGATGGGGCACTGAAGCTTTCTTT CASSKRGWGTEAFF
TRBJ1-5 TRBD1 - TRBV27 TGTGCCAGCAGTAAACAGGGGTTAGGGAATCAGCCCCAGCATTTT CASSKQGLGNQPQHF
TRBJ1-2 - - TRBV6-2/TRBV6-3 TGTGCCAGCAGTTACGGAGGACTTTATGGCTACACCTTC CASSYGGLYGYTF
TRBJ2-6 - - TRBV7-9 TGTGCCAGCAGCGGAGGGACCGGCGGGGCCCACGTCCTGACTTTC CASSGGTGGAHVLTF
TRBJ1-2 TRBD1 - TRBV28 TGTTCCAGCAGTCCTCCGGGACAGGGGATCTATGGCTACACCTTC CSSSPPGQGIYGYTF
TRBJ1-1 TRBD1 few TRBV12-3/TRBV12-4 TGTGCCAGCAGGCCGACAGGGGGATACACTGAAGCTTTCTTT CASRPTGGYTEAFF
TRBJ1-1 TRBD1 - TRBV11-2 TGTGCCAGCAGACGGGACAGGGTAGACACTGAAGCTTTCTTT CASRRDRVDTEAFF
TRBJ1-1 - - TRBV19 TGTGCCAGTAGGGACAGATACATGAACACTGAAGCTTTCTTT CASRDRYMNTEAFF
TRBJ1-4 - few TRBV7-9 TGTGCCAGCCGGACAGCAACTAATGAAAAACTGTTTTTT CASRTATNEKLFF
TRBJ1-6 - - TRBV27 TGTGCCAGCAGTTGGGGGGCAGAGAGTAATTCACCCCTCCACTTT CASSWGAESNSPLHF
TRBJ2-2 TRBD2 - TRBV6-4 TGTGCCAGCACTCGGACTAGCGGTTACACCGGGGAGATGTTTTTT CASTRTSGYTGEMFF
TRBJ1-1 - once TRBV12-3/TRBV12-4 TGTGCCAGCAGCTTACCTGAGGGGGGGAACACTGAAGATTTCTTT CASSLPEGGNTEDFF
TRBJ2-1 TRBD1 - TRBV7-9 TGTGCCAGCAGCCCCGACAGGGGCACAATCCTTAGCTCCTACAATGAGCAGTTCTTC CASSPDRGTILSSYNEQFF
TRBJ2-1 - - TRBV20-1 TGCAGTGCTAGGTTAGGTGGAAGGAGCTCCTACAATGAGCAGTTCTTC CSARLGGRSSYNEQFF
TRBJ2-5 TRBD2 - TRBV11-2 TGTGCCAGCAGCTTAGATCGGACTAGCGACGGAGAGACCCAGTACTTC CASSLDRTSDGETQYF
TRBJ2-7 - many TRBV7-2 TGTGCCAGCAGCTTAGTTCAGAGCAGCTCCTACGAGCAGTACTTC CASSLVQSSSYEQYF
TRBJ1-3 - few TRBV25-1 TGTGCCAGCAGTGAGGGGGGGCCAGGAAACACCATATATTTT CASSEGGPGNTIYF
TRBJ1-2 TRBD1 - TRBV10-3 TGTGCCATCAGTGTAGGGGGCCCAACGTATCTTGGCTACACCTTC CAISVGGPTYLGYTF
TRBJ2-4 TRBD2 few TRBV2 TGTGCCAGCAGTACCCGGACTAGCGGGATAAACATTCAGTACTTC CASSTRTSGINIQYF
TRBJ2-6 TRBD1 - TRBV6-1 TGTGCCAGCAGTCAGACAGGGCGAACCCTTCTTGGGGGGGCCAACGTCCTGACTTTC CASSQTGRTLLGGANVLTF
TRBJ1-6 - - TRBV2 TGTGCCAGCAGTGAAGTCAGAAATTCACCCCTCCACTTT CASSEVRNSPLHF
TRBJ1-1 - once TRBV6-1 TGTGCCAGCAGTCGTTCAAATGAAGCTTTCTTT CASSRSNEAFF
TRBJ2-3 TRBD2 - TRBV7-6 TGTGCCAGCAGCGTACAGCGGGAGTGGGTCACAGCTACGCAGTATTTT CASSVQREWVTATQYF
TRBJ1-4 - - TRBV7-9 TGTGCCAGCAGCCCTCCCCCCAATGAAAAACTGTTTTTT CASSPPPNEKLFF
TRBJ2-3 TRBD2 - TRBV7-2 TGTGCCAGCACTTTGCGTCCGGGGGGGGGGGGGGCAGATACGCAGTATTTT CASTLRPGGGGADTQYF